A selection of T cell receptor beta chains follows, all from one sample in a study of blood T cell repertoires in COVID-19. The assay was immunoSEQ multiplex PCR, and TCRdb's table has in-frame clones only and misses some. The table includes roughly 54,000 clones, 87% detected once. Sequencing was performed on peripheral blood. These receptors originate from a woman aged 55 to 70 with COVID-19, enrolled during active disease. CDR3s include the opening cysteine and the closing phenylalanine or tryptophan. A D gene is named only where the DNA matches it firmly.

V	J	D	CDR3
TRBV5-5	TRBJ2-3	-	CASSELVSDTQYF
TRBV19	TRBJ1-1	-	CASSPRTLGDTEAFF
TRBV6-2/TRBV6-3	TRBJ1-1	-	CASSSRVTNTEAFF
TRBV18	TRBJ2-3	-	CASSQVTGMSTDTQYF
TRBV19	TRBJ1-4	-	CASSISGGQYQLFF
TRBV19	TRBJ2-5	-	CASSRDFDSPHPETQYF
TRBV6-5	TRBJ2-7	-	CASSYDGEQYF
TRBV20-1	TRBJ2-3	-	CSASYPGAGTQYF
TRBV19	TRBJ1-5	-	CASSIRRGNQPQHF
TRBV7-6	TRBJ2-2	TRBD1	CASSSQTGTGPGELFF
TRBV28	TRBJ1-5	-	CASTPWGREGQPQHF
TRBV4-1	TRBJ2-7	TRBD2	CASSQDRLAGPTEQYF
TRBV4-1	TRBJ2-3	TRBD1	CASRPGTGGLDTQYF
TRBV15	TRBJ2-7	TRBD1	CATSKDRGIGSYEQYF
TRBV19	TRBJ1-1	TRBD1	CASSIGQGRYQNTEAFF
TRBV2	TRBJ2-3	TRBD2	CASSELGGLAGTIGTQYF
TRBV29-1	TRBJ2-1	-	CSVGPQRGLNNEQFF
TRBV6-5	TRBJ2-7	-	CASNKLQGSSYEQYF
TRBV21-1	TRBJ2-7	-	CASSKTKLSRGSYEQYF
TRBV10-3	TRBJ2-3	-	CAISGTAPGTDTQYF
TRBV18	TRBJ1-5	TRBD1	CASSPPGQGAYQPQHF
TRBV30	TRBJ1-1	TRBD1	CAWRRLGTGGNTEAFF
TRBV4-2	TRBJ1-1	TRBD1	CASSPGQGARWTEAFF
TRBV6-1	TRBJ2-7	-	CASSEGLGGSYEQYF
TRBV4-1	TRBJ1-4	-	CASSQDRTVNEKLFF
TRBV9	TRBJ1-2	TRBD1	CASRDRGLFYTF
TRBV10-3	TRBJ2-5	TRBD2	CAISQLGLQETQYF
TRBV19	TRBJ2-1	-	CASSSPGQLNEQFF
TRBV27	TRBJ1-2	TRBD1	CASSLNRDSGWGYGYTF
TRBV4-2	TRBJ2-7	TRBD1	CASSQDVGLGRGGDEQYF
TRBV30	TRBJ1-5	-	CAWSSRSEQPQHF
TRBV6-1	TRBJ1-5	-	CASSEAGYSNQPQHF
TRBV19	TRBJ2-2	TRBD2	CASSIGASGGTNTGELFF
TRBV7-9	TRBJ1-3	-	CASSPDGISGNTIYF
TRBV3-1/TRBV3-2	TRBJ1-2	-	CASSQALGGGYGYTF
TRBV6-5	TRBJ1-1	TRBD1	CASSYSDRVKAFF
TRBV3-1/TRBV3-2	TRBJ2-1	-	CASSQASRNEQFF
TRBV7-2	TRBJ2-1	-	CASSLSVQLANEQFF
TRBV28	TRBJ1-2	-	CASGNTGHFYGYTF
TRBV6-5	TRBJ1-1	TRBD1	CASSTRQGMGTEAFF
TRBV5-1	TRBJ2-7	-	CASRLGGGSSYEQYF
TRBV10-3	TRBJ1-3	-	CAISGGNTIYF
TRBV18	TRBJ2-7	TRBD1	CASSPQAGQATYEQYF
TRBV5-4	TRBJ2-6	TRBD1	CASSKTGGYSGANVLTF
TRBV28	TRBJ2-7	-	CASSLQDRYEQYF
TRBV19	TRBJ1-1	TRBD1	CASSIAATGRRNTEAFF
TRBV7-3	TRBJ2-1	TRBD1	CASSLTATGVGNEQFF
TRBV11-3	TRBJ2-4	-	CASSLYGGLAKNIQYF
TRBV6-1	TRBJ1-5	-	CASSEATGINQPQHF
TRBV20-1	TRBJ2-7	-	CSANDLTSRYEQYF
TRBV19	TRBJ1-3	-	CASSNPLGGGTGNTIYF
TRBV2	TRBJ1-6	TRBD1	CASLIGTGGNSPLHF
TRBV28	TRBJ1-3	-	CASSSLGQISGNTIYF
TRBV5-6	TRBJ2-5	-	CASRRRGGQETQYF
TRBV20-1	TRBJ1-6	TRBD1	CSASFQGDAYNSPLHF
TRBV7-8	TRBJ1-1	-	CASSLAGPNTEAFF